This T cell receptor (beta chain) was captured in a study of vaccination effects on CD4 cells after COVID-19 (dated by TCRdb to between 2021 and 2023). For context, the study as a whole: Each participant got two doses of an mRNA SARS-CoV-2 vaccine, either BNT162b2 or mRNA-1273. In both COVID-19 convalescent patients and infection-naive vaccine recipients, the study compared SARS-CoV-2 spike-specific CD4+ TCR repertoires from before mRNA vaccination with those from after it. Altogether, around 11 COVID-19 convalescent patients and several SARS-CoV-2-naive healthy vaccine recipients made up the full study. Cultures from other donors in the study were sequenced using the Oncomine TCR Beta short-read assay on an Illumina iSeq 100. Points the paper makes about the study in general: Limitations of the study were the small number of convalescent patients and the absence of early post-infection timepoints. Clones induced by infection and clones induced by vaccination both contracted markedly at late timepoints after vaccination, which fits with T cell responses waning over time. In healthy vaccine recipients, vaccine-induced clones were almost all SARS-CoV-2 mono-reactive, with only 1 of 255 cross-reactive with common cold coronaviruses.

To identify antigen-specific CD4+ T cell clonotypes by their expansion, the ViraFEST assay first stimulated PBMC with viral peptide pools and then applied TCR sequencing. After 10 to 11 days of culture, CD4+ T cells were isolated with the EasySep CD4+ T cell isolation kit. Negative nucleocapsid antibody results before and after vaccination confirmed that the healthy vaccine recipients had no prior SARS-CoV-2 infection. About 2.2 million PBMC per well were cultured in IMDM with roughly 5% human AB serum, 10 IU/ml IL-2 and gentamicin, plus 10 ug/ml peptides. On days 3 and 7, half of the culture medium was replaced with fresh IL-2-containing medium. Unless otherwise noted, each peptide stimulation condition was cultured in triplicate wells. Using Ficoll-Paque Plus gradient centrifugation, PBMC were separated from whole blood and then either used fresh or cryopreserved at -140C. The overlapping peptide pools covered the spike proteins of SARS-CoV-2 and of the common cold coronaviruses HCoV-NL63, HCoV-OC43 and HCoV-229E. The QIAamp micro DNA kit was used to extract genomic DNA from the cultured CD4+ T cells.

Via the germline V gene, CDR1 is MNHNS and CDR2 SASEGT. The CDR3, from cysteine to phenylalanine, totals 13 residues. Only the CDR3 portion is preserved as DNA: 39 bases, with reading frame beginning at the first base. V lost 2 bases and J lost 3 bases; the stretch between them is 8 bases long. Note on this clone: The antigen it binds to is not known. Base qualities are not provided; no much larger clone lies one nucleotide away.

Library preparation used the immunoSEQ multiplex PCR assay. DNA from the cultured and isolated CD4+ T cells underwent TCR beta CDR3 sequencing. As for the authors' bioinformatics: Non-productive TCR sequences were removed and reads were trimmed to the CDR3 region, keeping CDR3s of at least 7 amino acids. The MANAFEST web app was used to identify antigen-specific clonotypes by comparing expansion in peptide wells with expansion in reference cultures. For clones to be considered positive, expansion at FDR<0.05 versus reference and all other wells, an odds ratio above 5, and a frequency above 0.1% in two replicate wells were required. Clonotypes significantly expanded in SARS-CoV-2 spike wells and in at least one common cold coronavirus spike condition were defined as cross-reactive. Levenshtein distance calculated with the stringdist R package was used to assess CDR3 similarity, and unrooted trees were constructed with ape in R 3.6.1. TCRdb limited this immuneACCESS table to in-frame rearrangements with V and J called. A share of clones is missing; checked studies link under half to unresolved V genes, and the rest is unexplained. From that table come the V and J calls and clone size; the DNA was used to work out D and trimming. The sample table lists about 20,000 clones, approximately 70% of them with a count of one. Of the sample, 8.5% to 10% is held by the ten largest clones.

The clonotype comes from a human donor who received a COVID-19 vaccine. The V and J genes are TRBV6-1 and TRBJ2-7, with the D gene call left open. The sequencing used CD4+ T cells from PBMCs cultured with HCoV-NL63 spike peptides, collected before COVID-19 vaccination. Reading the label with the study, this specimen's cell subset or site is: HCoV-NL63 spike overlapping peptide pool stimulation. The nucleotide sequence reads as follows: TGTGCCAGCAGTGAAAGCGAGGTCTACGAGCAGTACTTC. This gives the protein CASSESEVYEQYF.